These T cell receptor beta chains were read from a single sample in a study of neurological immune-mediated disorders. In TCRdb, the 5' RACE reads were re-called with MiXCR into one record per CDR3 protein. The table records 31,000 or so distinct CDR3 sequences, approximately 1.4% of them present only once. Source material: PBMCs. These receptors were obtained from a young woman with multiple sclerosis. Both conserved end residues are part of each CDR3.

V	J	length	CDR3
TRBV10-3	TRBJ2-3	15	CAISELAGGQSLQYF
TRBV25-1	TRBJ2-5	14	CASSEGGAGETQYF
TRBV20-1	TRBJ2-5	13	CSARVQLPETQYF
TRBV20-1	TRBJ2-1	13	CSASWQGGNEQFF
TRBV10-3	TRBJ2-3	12	CAISDLADTQYF
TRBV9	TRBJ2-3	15	CASSALAASTDTQYF
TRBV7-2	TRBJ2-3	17	CASSLYPLALTTDTQYF
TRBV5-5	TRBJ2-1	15	CASSPSVLAYNEQFF
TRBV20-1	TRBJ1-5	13	CSAGTENNQPQHF
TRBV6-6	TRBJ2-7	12	CASLGAGYEQYF
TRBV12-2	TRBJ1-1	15	CASLLERTENTEAFF
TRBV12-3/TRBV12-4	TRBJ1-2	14	CASTSKQGTFGYTF
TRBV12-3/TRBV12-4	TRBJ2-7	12	CASSQNRVGRYF
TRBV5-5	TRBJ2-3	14	CASSRQGLTDTQYF
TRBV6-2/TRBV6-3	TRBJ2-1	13	CASSYYGPNEQFF
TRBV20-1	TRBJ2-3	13	CSASSGGGDTQYF
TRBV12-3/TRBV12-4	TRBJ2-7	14	CASSPSGGAHEQYF
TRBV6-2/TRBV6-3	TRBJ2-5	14	CASRPTGRGETQYF
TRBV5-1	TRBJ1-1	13	CASSGAGITEAFF
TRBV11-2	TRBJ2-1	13	CASSSVGGLEQFF
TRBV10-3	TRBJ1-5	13	CAISEDRERPQHF
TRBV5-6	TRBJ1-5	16	CASSFFGTGDMEPQHF
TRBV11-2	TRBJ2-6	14	CASSLTSGANVLTF
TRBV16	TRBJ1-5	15	CASSQSSGENQPQHF
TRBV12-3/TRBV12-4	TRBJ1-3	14	CASSLVGAGNTIYF
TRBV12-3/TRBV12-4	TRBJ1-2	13	CASKGQGIDGYTF
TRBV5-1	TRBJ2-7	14	CASSSFDGSYEQYF
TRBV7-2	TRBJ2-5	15	CASSPTTGVGETQYF
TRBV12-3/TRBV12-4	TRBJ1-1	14	CASRRAGTNTEAFF
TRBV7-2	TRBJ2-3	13	CASSSGGSDTQYF
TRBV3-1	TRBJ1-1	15	CASSQALRMNTEAFF
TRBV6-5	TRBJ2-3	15	CASSLNGGAGDTQYF
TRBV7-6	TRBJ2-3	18	CASSLARSGGTSTDTQYF
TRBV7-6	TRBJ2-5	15	CASSLAGFGQETQYF
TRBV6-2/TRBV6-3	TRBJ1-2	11	CASSARGGYTF
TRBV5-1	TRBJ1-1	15	CASSSGVIQNTEAFF
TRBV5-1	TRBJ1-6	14	CASSPGRENSPLHF
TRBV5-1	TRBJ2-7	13	CASSDTGVYEQYF
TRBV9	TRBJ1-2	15	CASSESGTANYGYTF
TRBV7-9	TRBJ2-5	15	CASTEPQGGSETQYF
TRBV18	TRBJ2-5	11	CASSPSETQYF
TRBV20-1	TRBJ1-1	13	CSARKTPNTEAFF
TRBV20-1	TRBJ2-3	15	CSANGGPFSTDTQYF
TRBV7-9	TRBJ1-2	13	CASSPQGRGGYTF
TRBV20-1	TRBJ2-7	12	CSAMRGEYEQYF
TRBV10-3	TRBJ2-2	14	CAISEGQSGGELFF
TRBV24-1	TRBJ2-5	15	CATSDGLVVQETQYF
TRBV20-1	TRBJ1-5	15	CSAIATTGTNQPQHF
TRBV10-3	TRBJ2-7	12	CAIGAGFYEQYF
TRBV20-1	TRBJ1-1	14	CSASLGQPNTEAFF